This TCR beta chain was observed in a study of cytomegalovirus exposure and HLA in healthy donors. PCR amplification relied on 60 Vbeta primers (plus 13 Jbeta primers). Sequencing was performed with immunoSEQ multiplex PCR; in TCRdb, only in-frame clones are kept and a portion is missing. The sample has about 250,000 clones, more than 70% seen once. With regard to this clone: What it recognizes is unknown.

Study-wide results and caveats: Reports credit the classifier with highly specific, highly sensitive diagnosis of cytomegalovirus status. Indistinguishability led to the exclusion of some V segments, TRBV6-2 and TRBV6-3 included. TCR beta sequences reportedly predicted most subjects' HLA-A and HLA-B alleles accurately. A later analysis linked a missense variant in DCLRE1C to the trimming of TCR beta V and J genes.

V dropped 2 bases and J dropped 7 bases, with 11 bases sitting between them. There are 13 residues in the CDR3. Looked up from germline, CDR1 is GTSNPN and CDR2 is SVGIG (reference sequence). The rearrangement links TRBV30 to TRBJ2-2; no definite D call. This sequence originates from a boy under 18 in good health and CMV-seronegative. What was sequenced was PBMCs. DNA of the CDR3: TGTGCCTGGAGTCAAAGAATAGACGGGGAGCTGTTTTTT. It specifies CAWSQRIDGELFF. The whole variable domain, remainder taken from reference TRBV30 and TRBJ2-2, is SQTIHQWPATLVQPVGSPLSLECTVEGTSNPNLYWYRQAAGRGLQLLFYSVGIGQISSEVPQNLSASRPQDRQFILSSKKLLLSDSGFYLCAWSQRIDGELFFGEGSRLTVL.